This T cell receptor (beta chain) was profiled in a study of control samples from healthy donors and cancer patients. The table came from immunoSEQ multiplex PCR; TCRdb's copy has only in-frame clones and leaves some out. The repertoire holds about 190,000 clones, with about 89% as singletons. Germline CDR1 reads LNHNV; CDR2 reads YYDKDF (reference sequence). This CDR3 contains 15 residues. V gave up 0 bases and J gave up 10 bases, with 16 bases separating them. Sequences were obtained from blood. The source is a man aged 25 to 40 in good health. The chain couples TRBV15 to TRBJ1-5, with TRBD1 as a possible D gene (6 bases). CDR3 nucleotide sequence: TGTGCCACCAGCAGAGATAGGCAGGGGCCGAATCCCCAGCATTTT. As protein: CATSRDRQGPNPQHF.